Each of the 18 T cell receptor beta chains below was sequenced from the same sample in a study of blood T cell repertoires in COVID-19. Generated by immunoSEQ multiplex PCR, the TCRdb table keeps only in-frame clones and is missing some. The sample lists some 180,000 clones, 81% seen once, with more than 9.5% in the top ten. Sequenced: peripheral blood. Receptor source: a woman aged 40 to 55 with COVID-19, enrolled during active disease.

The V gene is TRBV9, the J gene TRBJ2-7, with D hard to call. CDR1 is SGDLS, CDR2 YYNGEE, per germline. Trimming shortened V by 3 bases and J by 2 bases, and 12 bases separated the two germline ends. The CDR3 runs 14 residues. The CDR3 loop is CASSGVLPPYEQYF. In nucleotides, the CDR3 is TGTGCCAGCAGCGGCGTCTTACCCCCCTACGAGCAGTACTTC.

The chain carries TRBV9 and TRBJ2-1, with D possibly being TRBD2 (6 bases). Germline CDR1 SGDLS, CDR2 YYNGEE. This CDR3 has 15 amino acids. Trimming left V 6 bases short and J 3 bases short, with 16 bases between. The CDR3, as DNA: TGTGCCAGCAACGCGTTGGGGGACTTCTACAATGAGCAGTTCTTC. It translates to CASNALGDFYNEQFF.

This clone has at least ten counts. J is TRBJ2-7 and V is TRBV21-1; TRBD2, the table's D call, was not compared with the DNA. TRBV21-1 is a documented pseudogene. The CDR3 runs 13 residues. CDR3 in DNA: TGTGCCAGCTGGACTAGCGGATGTTACGAGCAGTACGTC. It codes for CASWTSGCYEQYV.

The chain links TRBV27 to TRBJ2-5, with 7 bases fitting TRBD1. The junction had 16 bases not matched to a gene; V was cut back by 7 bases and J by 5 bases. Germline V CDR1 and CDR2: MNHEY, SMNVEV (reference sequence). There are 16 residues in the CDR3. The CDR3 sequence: CASTPVSQSRGETQYF. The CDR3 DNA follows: TGTGCCAGCACCCCCGTGAGCCAAAGCAGGGGGGAGACCCAGTACTTC.

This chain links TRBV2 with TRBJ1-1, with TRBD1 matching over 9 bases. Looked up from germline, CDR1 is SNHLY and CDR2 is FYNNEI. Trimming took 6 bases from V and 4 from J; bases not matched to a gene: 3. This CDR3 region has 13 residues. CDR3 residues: CASRTTGGTEAFF. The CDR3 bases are TGTGCCAGCAGAACGACAGGGGGCACTGAAGCTTTCTTT.

In DNA form, the CDR3 reads TGTGCCAGCAGCGGGCACGAGCAGTTCTTC. This encodes CASSGHEQFF. The chain uses TRBV9 and TRBJ2-1; D not certain. CDR1 SGDLS and CDR2 YYNGEE come from the germline V gene. V dropped 3 bases and J dropped 10 bases, with 5 bases sitting between them. The CDR3 length is 10 residues.

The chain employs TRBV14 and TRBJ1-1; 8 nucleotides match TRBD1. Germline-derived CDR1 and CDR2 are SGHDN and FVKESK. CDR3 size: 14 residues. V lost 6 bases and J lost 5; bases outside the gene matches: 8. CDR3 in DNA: TGTGCCAGCAGAGCAGGGGGCAGTGGTACTGAAGCTTTCTTT. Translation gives CASRAGGSGTEAFF.

The CDR3 DNA reads as TGCGCCAGCAGCTTCGATGGCCTGCCCCCCACAGATACGCAGTATTTT. Its protein is CASSFDGLPPTDTQYF. V and J are TRBV5-1 and TRBJ2-3; D unresolved. CDR3 length equals 16 residues. In germline, CDR1 is SGHRS, CDR2 YFSETQ. V was clipped by 2 bases and J by 2 bases, with 15 bases between them. Variable domain in full (rest from reference TRBV5-1 and TRBJ2-3): KAGVTQTPRYLIKTRGQQVTLSCSPISGHRSVSWYQQTPGQGLQFLFEYFSETQRNKGNFPGRFSGRQFSNSRSEMNVSTLELGDSALYLCASSFDGLPPTDTQYFGPGTRLTVL.

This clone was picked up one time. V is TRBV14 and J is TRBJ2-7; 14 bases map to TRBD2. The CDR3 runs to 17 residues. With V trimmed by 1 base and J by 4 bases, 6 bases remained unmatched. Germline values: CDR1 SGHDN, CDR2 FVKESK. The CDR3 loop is CASSQVGLAGAQYEQYF. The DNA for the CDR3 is TGTGCCAGCAGCCAAGTGGGACTAGCGGGAGCCCAGTACGAGCAGTACTTC.

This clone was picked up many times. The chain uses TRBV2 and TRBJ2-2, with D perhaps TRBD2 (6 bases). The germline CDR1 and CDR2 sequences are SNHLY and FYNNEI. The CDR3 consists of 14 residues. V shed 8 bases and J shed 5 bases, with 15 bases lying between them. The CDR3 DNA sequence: TGTGCCAGCTCACGGGAGTTAGGTACCGGGGAGCTGTTTTTT. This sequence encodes CASSRELGTGELFF.

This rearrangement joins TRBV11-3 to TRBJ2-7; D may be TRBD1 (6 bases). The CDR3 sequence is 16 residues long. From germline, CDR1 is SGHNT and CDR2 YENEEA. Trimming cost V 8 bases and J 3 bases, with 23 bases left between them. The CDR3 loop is CASSNHTTGFFYEQYV. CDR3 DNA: TGTGCCAGCTCAAACCATACGACAGGCTTTTTCTACGAGCAGTACGTC.

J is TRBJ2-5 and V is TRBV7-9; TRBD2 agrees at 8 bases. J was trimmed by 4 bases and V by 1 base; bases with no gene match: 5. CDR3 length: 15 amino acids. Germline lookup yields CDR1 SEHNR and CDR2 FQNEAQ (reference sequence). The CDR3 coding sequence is TGTGCCAGCAGCTTAGTAACGGGAGGGCGAGAGACCCAGTACTTC. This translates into CASSLVTGGRETQYF. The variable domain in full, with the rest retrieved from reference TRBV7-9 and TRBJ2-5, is DTGVSQNPRHKITKRGQNVTFRCDPISEHNRLYWYRQTLGQGPEFLTYFQNEAQLEKSRLLSDRFSAERPKGSFSTLEIQRTEQGDSAMYLCASSLVTGGRETQYFGPGTRLLVL.

CDR3 coding DNA: TGTGCCAGCAGCCCAGACAGGCGACAAACTGAAGCTTTCTTT. Protein sequence: CASSPDRRQTEAFF. The chain couples TRBV13 to TRBJ1-1, with D possibly TRBD1 on 6 matching bases. This CDR3 comprises 14 residues. Trimming took 5 bases from V and 5 from J, leaving 15 bases between them. Germline CDR1 is PRHDT and CDR2 is FYEKMQ (reference sequence).

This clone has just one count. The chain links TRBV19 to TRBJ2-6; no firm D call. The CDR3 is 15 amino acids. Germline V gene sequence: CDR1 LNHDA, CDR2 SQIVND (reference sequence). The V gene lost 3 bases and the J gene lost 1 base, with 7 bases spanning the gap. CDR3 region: CASSMQASGANVLTF. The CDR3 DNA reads TGTGCCAGTAGTATGCAGGCATCTGGGGCCAACGTCCTGACTTTC. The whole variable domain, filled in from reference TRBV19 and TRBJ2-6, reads DGGITQSPKYLFRKEGQNVTLSCEQNLNHDAMYWYRQDPGQGLRLIYYSQIVNDFQKGDIAEGYSVSREKKESFPLTVTSAQKNPTAFYLCASSMQASGANVLTFGAGSRLTVL.

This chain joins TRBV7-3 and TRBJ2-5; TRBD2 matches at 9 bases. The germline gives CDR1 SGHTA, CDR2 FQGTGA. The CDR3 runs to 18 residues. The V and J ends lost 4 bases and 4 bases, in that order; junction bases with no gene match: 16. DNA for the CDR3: TGTGCCAGCAGCTCCAAGGGGATAGCGGGAGTTCGGGGAGAGACCCAGTACTTC. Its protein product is CASSSKGIAGVRGETQYF.

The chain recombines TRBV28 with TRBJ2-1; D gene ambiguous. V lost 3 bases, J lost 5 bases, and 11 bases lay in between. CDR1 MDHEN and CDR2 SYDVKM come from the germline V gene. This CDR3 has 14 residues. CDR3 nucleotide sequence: TGTGCCAGCAGTTTGTTGCGGAGCAACAATGAGCAGTTCTTC. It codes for CASSLLRSNNEQFF.

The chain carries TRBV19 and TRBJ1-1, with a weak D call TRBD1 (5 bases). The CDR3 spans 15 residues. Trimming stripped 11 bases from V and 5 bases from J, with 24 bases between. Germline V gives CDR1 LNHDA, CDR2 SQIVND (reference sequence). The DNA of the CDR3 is TGTGCCGCCTCTCGGGGACTCCTTGGGGGTACTGAAGCTTTCTTT. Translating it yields CAASRGLLGGTEAFF. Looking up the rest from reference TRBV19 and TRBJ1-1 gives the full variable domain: DGGITQSPKYLFRKEGQNVTLSCEQNLNHDAMYWYRQDPGQGLRLIYYSQIVNDFQKGDIAEGYSVSREKKESFPLTVTSAQKNPTAFYLCAASRGLLGGTEAFFGQGTRLTVV.

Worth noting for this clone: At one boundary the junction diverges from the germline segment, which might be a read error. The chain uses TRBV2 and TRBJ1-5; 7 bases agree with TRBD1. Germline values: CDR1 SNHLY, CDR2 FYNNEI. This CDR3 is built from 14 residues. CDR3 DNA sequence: TGTGCCAGCAGGGAAGAAAGGGGGCTGAAGCCCCAGCATTTT. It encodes CASREERGLKPQHF.